This TCR beta chain derives from a study of blood T cell repertoires in COVID-19. At the level of the study: The samples span acute and convalescent COVID-19 from the United States, Italy and Spain. The cDNA or gDNA used as material had been derived from T cells, B-cell-depleted T cells, or PBMCs.

The germline V gene encodes CDR1 SGHTS and CDR2 YDEGEE. V lost 5 bases and J lost 2; bases outside the gene matches: 0. This CDR3 contains 13 residues. Methods used by the authors: Researchers report that nucleated cell counts were estimated from reference gene primer amplification. Generated by immunoSEQ multiplex PCR, the TCRdb table keeps only in-frame clones and is missing some. The V and J calls and clone size are taken from that table; D and trimming were inferred from the DNA. The sample has 80,000 or so clones, more than 60% seen once; the top ten hold about 10%. The specimen was peripheral blood. This clonotype was obtained from a human donor in a cohort sampled during active COVID-19. The J gene is TRBJ2-5, the V gene TRBV5-8; 10 nucleotides match TRBD2. CDR3 sequence reads: CASRLAGQETQYF. The CDR3 DNA follows: TGTGCCAGCAGACTAGCGGGGCAAGAGACCCAGTACTTC.